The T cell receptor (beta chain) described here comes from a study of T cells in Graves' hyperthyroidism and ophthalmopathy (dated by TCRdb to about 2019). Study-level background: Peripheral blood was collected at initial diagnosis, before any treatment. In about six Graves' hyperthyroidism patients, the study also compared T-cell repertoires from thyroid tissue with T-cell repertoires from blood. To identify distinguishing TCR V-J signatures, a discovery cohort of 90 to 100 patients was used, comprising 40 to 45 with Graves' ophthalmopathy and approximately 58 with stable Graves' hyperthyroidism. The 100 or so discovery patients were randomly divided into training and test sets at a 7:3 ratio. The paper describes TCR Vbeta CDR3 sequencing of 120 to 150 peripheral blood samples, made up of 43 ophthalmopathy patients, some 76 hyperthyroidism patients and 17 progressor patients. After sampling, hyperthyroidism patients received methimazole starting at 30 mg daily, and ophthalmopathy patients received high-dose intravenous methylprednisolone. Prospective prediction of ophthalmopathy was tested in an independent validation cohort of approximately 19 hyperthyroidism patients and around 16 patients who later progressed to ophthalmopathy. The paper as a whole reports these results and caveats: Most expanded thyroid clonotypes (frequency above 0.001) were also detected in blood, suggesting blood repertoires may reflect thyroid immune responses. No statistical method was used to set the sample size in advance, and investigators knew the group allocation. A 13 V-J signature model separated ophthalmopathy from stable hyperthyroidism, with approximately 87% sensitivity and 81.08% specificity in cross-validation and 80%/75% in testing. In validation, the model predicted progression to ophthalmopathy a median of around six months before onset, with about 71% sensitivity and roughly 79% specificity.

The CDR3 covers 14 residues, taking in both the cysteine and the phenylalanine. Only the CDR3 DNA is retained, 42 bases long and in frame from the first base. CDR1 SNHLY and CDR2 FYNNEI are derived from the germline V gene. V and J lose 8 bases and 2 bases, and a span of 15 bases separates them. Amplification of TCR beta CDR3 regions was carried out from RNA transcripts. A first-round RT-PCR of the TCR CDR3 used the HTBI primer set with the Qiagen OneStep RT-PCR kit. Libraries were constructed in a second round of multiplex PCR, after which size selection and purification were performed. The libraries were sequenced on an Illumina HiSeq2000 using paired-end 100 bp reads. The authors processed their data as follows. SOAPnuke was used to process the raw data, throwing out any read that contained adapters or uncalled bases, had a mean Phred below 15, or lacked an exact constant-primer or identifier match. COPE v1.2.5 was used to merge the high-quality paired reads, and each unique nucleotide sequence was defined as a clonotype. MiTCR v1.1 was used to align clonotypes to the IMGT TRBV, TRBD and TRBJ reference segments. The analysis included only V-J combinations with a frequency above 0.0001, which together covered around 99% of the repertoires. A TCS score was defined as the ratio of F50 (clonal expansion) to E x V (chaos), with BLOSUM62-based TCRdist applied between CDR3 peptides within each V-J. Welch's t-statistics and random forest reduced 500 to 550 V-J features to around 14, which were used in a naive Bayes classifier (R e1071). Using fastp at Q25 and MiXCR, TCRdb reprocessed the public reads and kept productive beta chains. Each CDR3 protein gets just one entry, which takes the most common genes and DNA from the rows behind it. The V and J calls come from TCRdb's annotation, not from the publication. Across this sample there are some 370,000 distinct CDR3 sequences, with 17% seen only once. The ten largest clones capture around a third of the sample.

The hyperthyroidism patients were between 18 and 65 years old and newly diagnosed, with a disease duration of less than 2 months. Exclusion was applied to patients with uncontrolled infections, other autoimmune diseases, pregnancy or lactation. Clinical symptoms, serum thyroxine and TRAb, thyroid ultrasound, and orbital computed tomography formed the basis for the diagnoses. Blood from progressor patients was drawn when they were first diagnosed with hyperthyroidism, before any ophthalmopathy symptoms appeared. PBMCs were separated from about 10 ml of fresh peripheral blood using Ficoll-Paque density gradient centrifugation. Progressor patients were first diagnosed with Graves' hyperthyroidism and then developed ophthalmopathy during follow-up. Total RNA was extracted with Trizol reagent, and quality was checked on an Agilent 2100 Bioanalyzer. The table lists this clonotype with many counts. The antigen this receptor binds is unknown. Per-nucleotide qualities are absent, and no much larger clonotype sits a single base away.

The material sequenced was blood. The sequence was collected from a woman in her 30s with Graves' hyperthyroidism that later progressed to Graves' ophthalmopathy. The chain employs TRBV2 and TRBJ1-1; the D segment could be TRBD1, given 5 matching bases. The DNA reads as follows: TGTGCCAGCTCCACCTGGGGCAGCAACACTGAAGCTTTCTTT. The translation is CASSTWGSNTEAFF.